This TCR beta chain was documented in a study of blood T cells in healthy people across ages. Per the germline V gene, CDR1 is SQVTM and CDR2 is ANQGSEA. V lost 7 bases and J lost 0, with 13 bases in between. This CDR3 spans 13 amino acids. Together with a sample-barcoded 5' primer, a J-beta primer mix was included in a second PCR lasting about 6 to 11 cycles. Every cDNA molecule bore a tag from a template-switch adaptor containing 12 random nucleotides. TCRdb used MiXCR to reprocess the 5' RACE reads, holding one entry per CDR3 protein. The data hold 800,000 to 950,000 distinct CDR3 sequences, with about 27% observed a single time. This clonotype was observed many times. The sample was also linked to a second study, of T cells of mothers and their children.

Sequencing input: blood. The receptor's source is a woman in her 40s in good health. The chain is built from TRBV29-1 and TRBJ2-7; TRBD1 is a possible D gene (6 bases). The CDR3 DNA reads TGCAGCGGAACAGGGCTAGACTCCTACGAGCAGTACTTC. The encoded protein is CSGTGLDSYEQYF.